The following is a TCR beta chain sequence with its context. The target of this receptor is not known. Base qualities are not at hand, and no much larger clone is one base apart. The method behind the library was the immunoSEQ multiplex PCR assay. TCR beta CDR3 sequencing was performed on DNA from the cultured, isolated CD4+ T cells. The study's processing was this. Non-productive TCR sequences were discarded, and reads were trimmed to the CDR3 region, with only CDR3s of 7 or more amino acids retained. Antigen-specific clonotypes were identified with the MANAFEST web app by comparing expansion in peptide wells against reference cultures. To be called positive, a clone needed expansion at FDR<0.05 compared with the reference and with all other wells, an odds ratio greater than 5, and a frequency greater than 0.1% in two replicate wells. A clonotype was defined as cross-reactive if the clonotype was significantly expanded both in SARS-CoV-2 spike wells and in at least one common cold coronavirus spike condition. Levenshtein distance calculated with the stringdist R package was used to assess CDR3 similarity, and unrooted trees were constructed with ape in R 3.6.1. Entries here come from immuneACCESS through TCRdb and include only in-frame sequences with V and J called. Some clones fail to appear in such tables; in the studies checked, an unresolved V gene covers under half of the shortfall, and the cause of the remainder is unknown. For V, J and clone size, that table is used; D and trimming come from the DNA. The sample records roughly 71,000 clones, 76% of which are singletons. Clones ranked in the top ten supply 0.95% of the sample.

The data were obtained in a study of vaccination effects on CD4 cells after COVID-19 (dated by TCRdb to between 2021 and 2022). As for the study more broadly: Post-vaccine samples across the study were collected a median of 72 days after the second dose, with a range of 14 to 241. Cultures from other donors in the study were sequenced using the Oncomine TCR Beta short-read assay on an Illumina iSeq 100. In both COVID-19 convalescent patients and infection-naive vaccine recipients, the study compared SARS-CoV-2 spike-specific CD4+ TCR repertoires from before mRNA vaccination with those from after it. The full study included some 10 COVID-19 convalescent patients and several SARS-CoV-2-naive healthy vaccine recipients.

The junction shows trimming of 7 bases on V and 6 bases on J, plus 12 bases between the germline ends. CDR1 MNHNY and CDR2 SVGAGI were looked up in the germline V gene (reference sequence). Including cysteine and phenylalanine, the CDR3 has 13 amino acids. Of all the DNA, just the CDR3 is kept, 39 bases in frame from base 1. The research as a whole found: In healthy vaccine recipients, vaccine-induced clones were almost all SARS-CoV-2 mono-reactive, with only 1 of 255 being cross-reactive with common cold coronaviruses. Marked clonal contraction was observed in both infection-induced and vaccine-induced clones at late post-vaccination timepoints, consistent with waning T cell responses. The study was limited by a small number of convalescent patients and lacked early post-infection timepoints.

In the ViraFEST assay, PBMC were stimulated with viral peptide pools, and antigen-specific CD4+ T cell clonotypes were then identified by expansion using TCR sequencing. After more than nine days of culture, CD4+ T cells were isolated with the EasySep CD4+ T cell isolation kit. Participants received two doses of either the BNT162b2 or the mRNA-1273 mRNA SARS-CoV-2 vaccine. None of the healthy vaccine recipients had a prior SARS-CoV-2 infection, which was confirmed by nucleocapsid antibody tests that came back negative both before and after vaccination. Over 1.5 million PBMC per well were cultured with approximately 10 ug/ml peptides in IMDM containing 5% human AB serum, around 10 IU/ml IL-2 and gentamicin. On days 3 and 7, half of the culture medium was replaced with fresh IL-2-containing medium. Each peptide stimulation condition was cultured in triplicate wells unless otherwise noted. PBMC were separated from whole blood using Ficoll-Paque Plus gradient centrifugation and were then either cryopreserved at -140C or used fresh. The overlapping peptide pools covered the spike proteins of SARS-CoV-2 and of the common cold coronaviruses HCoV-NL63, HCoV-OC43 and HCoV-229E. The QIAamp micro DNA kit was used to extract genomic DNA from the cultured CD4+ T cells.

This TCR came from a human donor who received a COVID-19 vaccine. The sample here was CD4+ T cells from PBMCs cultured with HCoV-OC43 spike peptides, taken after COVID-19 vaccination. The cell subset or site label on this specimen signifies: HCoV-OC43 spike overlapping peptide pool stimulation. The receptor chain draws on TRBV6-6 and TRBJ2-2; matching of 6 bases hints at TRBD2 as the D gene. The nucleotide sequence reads TGTGCCAGCAAGGAGGGCCCTTCCGGGGAGCTGTTTTTT. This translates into CASKEGPSGELFF.